This T cell receptor (beta chain) was sequenced during a study of PD-1 blockade in classical Hodgkin lymphoma. On the study more broadly: Patients were administered nivolumab (3 mg/kg intravenously) every 2 weeks. General study points: Unlike CD8+ TCR diversity, which did not rise significantly by C4D1, CD4+ TCR diversity did. Newly diagnosed patients and complete responders had comparable diversity at baseline.

Each patient's relapse followed autologous stem cell transplantation, and brentuximab vedotin exposure varied. Trimming cost V 6 bases and J 4 bases; bases outside gene matches: 10. Germline V gene lookup returns CDR1 SEHNR and CDR2 FQNEAQ (reference sequence). This CDR3 is built from 15 residues. This clone came up a few times. Antigen unknown. The data were produced by immunoSEQ multiplex PCR, yet TCRdb's version contains in-frame clones alone and is incomplete. This table has about 24,000 clones, 81% appearing once. Specimen: peripheral blood mononuclear cells (PBMCs), collected before the second cycle of nivolumab. J is TRBJ2-7 and V is TRBV7-9; 9 bases are shared with TRBD1. The receptor's source is a human donor with classical Hodgkin lymphoma. This CDR3 reads CASSSEQGASYEQYF. CDR3 bases: TGTGCCAGCAGTTCCGAACAGGGGGCATCGTACGAGCAGTACTTC.